This T cell receptor beta chain is from a study of T cell repertoires in cytomegalovirus infection. Study-level background: Public TCR beta signatures marked donors with CMV infection and the matching HLA. Study-wide results and limits: Ex vivo, HLA-C-restricted CMV-specific TCR beta clonotypes prevailed over the rest of the response.

TCRdb called the reads again in MiXCR, with one record for every CDR3 protein. Here the sample spans more than 350,000 distinct CDR3 sequences, 31% being singletons. Of note for this clonotype: Its antigen is not known. Given the absence of the conserved phenylalanine or tryptophan at the CDR3 end, a read error is likely.

CDR3 length: 11 residues. V was cut by 4 bases and J by 9 bases, with 7 bases left in between. The germline V gene encodes CDR1 MDHEN and CDR2 SYDVKM. Sequencing was done on a sample of PBMCs. The V and J genes are TRBV28 and TRBJ1-5; D gene uncertain. The receptor was isolated from a human donor in good health (CMV status not recorded). Some clones in this sample may be carry-over from other donors' samples. CDR3 nucleotide sequence: TGTGCCAGCAGTTCTCGTTGGCCCCAGCATTTG. As protein: CASSSRWPQHL.